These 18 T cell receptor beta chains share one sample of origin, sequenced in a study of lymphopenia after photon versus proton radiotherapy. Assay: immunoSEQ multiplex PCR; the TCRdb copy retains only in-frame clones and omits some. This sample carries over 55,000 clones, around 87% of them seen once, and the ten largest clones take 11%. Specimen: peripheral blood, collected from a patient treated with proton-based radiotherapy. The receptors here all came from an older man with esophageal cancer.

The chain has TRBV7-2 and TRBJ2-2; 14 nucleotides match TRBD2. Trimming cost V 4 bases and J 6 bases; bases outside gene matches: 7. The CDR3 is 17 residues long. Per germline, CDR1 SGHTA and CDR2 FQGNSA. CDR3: CASSSGLAGVIAGELFF. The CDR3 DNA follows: TGTGCCAGCAGCTCGGGACTAGCGGGAGTAATTGCCGGGGAGCTGTTTTTT.

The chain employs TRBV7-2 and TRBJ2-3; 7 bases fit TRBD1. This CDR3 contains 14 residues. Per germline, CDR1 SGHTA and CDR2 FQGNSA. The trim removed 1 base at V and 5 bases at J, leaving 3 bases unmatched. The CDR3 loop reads CASSLGQGGDTQYF. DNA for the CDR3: TGTGCCAGCAGCTTAGGACAGGGTGGAGATACGCAGTATTTT.

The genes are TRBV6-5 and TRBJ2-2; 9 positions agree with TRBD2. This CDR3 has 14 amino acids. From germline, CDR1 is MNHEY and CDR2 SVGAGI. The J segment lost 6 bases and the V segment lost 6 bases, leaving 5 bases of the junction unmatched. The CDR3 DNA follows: TGTGCCAGCAGGGGGCTAGCGGGACCCGGGGAGCTGTTTTTT. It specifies CASRGLAGPGELFF.

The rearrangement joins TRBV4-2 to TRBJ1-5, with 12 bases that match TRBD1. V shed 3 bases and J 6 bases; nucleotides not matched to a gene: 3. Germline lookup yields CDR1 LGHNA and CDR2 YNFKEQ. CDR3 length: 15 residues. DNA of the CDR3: TGTGCCAGCAGCCAGGGACAGGGGGCCGGTCAGCCCCAGCATTTT. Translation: CASSQGQGAGQPQHF.

CDR3 residues: CASSARTSTDTQYF. The CDR3 coding sequence is TGTGCCAGCAGTGCTCGGACTAGCACAGATACGCAGTATTTT. The chain combines TRBV25-1 with TRBJ2-3; TRBD2 might be the D (5 bases). Germline V gene data show CDR1 as MGHDK and CDR2 as SYGVNS. The V and J ends lost 4 bases and 0 bases respectively, with 8 bases between them. This CDR3 spans 14 amino acids.

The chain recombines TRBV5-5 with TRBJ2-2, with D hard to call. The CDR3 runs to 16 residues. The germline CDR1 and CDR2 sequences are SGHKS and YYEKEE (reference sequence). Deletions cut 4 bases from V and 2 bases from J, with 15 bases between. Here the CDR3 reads CASSLGPKTNTGELFF. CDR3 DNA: TGTGCCAGCAGCCTAGGGCCGAAGACCAACACCGGGGAGCTGTTTTTT.

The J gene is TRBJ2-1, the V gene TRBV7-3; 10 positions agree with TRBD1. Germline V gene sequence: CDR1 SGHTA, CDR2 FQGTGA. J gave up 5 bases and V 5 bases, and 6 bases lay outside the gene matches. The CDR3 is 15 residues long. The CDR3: CASSPRDRGNNEQFF. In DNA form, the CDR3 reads TGTGCCAGCAGCCCTCGGGACAGGGGTAACAATGAGCAGTTCTTC.

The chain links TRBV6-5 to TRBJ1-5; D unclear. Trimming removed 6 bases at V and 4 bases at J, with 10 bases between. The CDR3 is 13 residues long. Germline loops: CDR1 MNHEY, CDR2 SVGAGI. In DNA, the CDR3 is TGTGCCAGCAGCAAAGGCCGTAATCAGCCCCAGCATTTT. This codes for CASSKGRNQPQHF.

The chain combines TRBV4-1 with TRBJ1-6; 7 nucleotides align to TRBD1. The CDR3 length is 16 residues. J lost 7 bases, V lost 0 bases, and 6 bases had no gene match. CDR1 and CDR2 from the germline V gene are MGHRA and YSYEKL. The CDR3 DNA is TGCGCCAGCAGCCAAGATAATAACAGGGGAAATTCACCCCTCCACTTT. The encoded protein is CASSQDNNRGNSPLHF.

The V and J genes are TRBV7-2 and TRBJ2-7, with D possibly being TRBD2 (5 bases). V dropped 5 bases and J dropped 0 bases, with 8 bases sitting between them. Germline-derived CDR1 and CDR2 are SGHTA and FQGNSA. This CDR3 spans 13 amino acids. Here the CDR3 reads CASSVDSSYEQYF. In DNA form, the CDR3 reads TGTGCCAGCAGCGTGGACTCCTCCTACGAGCAGTACTTC. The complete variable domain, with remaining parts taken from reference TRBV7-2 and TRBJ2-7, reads GAGVSQSPSNKVTEKGKDVELRCDPISGHTALYWYRQSLGQGLEFLIYFQGNSAPDKSGLPSDRFSAERTGGSVSTLTIQRTQQEDSAVYLCASSVDSSYEQYFGPGTRLTVT.

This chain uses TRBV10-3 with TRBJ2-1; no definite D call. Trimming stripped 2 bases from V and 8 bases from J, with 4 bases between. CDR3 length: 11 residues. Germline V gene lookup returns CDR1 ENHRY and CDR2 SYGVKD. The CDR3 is CAISEGDEQFF. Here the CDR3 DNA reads TGTGCCATCAGTGAGGGGGATGAGCAGTTCTTC.

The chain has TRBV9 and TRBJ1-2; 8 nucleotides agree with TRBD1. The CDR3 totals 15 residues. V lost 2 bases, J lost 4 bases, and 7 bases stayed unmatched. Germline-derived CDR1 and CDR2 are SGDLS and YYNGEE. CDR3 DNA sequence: TGTGCCAGCAGCGTCGGGACAGGAACCCTCTATGGCTACACCTTC. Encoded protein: CASSVGTGTLYGYTF.

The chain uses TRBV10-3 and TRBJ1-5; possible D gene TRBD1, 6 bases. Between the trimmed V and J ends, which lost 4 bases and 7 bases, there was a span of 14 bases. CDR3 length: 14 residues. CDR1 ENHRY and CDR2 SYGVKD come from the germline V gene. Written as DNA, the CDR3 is TGTGCCATCAGTGTAGGGGGGGTAAACCAGCCCCAGCATTTT. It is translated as CAISVGGVNQPQHF.

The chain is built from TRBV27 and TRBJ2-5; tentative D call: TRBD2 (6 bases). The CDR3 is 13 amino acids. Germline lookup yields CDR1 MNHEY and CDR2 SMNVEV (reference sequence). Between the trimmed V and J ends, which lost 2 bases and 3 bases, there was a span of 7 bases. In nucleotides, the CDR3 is TGTGCCAGCAGTTTAAGGAGGGAAGAGACCCAGTACTTC. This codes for CASSLRREETQYF.

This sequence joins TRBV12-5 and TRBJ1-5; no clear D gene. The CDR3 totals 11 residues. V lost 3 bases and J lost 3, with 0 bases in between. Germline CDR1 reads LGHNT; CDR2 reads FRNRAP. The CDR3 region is CASGFNQPQHF. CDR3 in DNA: TGTGCTAGTGGTTTCAATCAGCCCCAGCATTTT.

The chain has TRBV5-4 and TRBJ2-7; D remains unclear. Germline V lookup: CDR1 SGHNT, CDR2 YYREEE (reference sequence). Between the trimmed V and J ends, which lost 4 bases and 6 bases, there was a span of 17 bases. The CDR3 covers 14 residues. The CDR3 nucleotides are TGTGCCAGCAGCCCGATGACGTCCCCTCTCGAGCAGTACTTC. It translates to CASSPMTSPLEQYF.

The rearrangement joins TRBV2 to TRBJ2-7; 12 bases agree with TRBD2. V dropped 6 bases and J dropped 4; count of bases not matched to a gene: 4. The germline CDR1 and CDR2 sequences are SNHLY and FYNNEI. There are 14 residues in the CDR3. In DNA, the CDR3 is TGTGCCAGCAGGCCCGGGACTAGCGGGTACGAGCAGTACTTC. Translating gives CASRPGTSGYEQYF.

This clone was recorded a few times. CDR3 in amino acids: CASSLNRDNEQFF. The CDR3 DNA is TGTGCCAGCAGCTTAAACAGGGACAATGAGCAGTTCTTC. The V call is TRBV7-3, the J call TRBJ2-1; D may be TRBD1 (6 bases). Trimming removed 1 base at V and 5 bases at J, with 6 bases between. The CDR3 is 13 residues long. Germline V gene lookup returns CDR1 SGHTA and CDR2 FQGTGA.